Sequencing of this T cell receptor beta chain was carried out in a study of cytomegalovirus exposure and HLA in healthy donors. Across the whole study: Of 398 genotyped donors, roughly 81% clustered with self-reported Caucasian donors.

The V gene end was trimmed by 3 bases and the J gene end by 6 bases; junction bases not matched to a gene: 20. The CDR3 is 19 residues long. Amplification used 60 Vbeta primers and 13 Jbeta primers. Sequencing was performed with immunoSEQ multiplex PCR; in TCRdb, only in-frame clones are kept and a portion is missing. The table records about 180,000 clones, 80% to 90% of them present only once. The clonotype comes from a woman aged 18-29 years in good health and CMV-seropositive. The sequencing input was PBMCs. The J gene is TRBJ2-1, the V gene TRBV5-3, with 8 bases lining up with TRBD2. TRBV5-3 is an ORF, and what it does is uncertain. The CDR3 DNA sequence: TGTGCCAGAAGCTGTGATAGCGGGGAAATTAATTTCCAGGGCAATGAGCAGTTCTTC. It yields the protein CARSCDSGEINFQGNEQFF.